This T cell receptor beta chain was documented in a study of blood T cell repertoires in COVID-19 (TCRdb year 2020). Background for the entire study: Samples from collaborators originated in the United States, Italy and Spain and spanned both the acute and convalescent phases of COVID-19. The material from the prospective study consisted of cDNA or gDNA derived from T cells, B-cell-depleted T cells, or PBMCs. Deeply sampled blood TCRbeta repertoires from subjects exposed to, actively infected with, or recovered from COVID-19 were included in the dataset. A freely available public database, intended as a resource for researchers studying the immune response to SARS-CoV-2, is where the repertoires were released. The samples were drawn from the first 160 participants of the ongoing ImmuneRACE study and from 950 to 1,500 subjects provided by 6 global collaborators. Nearly every sample came with metadata listing a de-identified subject ID, COVID-19 status, age in years and sex. HLA class I and class II types, where available, came from metadata supplied by the sample provider rather than from assay-based typing. Summary of the overall study and its limitations: The amount of clinical and demographic metadata varied by source and participant and was provided uncurated.

Note on this clone: Its antigen specificity is not known. No clone much larger than this one lies a single base away; base qualities are absent.

The collaborating institutions used their own protocols to collect whole blood in K2EDTA tubes. For TCRbeta analysis, collaborator samples were shipped as frozen whole blood, as isolated PBMCs, or as DNA extracted from either sample type. Including cysteine and phenylalanine, the CDR3 has 15 amino acids. The retained sequence is limited to the CDR3, 45 bases, with the frame set at the first base. As encoded in the germline V gene, CDR1 is LGHNA while CDR2 is YSLEER. The germline V end is reduced by 1 base and the J end by 5 bases; junction bases left unmatched: 4. The immunoSEQ Assay, a bias-controlled multiplex PCR, was used to amplify TCRbeta CDR3 regions from genomic DNA. On the authors' methods: The number of nucleated cells in each sample was estimated from the amplification of reference gene primers within the assay. To quantify the absolute abundance of each unique TCRbeta CDR3 rearrangement, sequence reads were collapsed and filtered. Productive Simpson clonality was computed per sample as the square root of Simpson's diversity index over productive rearrangements. The table was pulled from immuneACCESS by TCRdb, which kept in-frame rearrangements only. Such tables lose some clones; where checked, under half of the loss comes from unresolved V genes, and the rest has no known cause. V, J and clone size derive from that table, while D and trimming were established from the DNA sequence. The sample table contains 70,000 to 90,000 clones; only one count was recorded for 86% of them. The top ten clonotypes cover approximately 8.1% of the sample.

The chain uses TRBV4-3 and TRBJ2-3; a stretch of 9 junction bases matches TRBD2. The clonotype comes from a man aged 45-65 years with active COVID-19. Sequenced input: peripheral blood. The bases read TGCGCCAGCAGCCAAGGGGCGGGGGGGTTAGATACGCAGTATTTT. Translated, it gives CASSQGAGGLDTQYF.